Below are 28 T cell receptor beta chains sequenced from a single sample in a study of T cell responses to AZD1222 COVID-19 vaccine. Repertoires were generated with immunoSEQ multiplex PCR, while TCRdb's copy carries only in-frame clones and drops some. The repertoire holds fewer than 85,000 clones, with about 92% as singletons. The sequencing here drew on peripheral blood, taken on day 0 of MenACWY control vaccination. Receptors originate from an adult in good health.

The CDR3 DNA follows: TGTGCCAGTAGACGCACAAACAATGAGCAGTTCTTC. This codes for CASRRTNNEQFF. This chain uses TRBV19 with TRBJ2-1; D remains unclear. Deletions cut 6 bases from V and 5 bases from J, with 8 bases between. The CDR3 contains 12 residues. CDR1 LNHDA and CDR2 SQIVND come from the germline V gene (reference sequence). The complete variable domain, with remaining parts taken from reference TRBV19 and TRBJ2-1, reads DGGITQSPKYLFRKEGQNVTLSCEQNLNHDAMYWYRQDPGQGLRLIYYSQIVNDFQKGDIAEGYSVSREKKESFPLTVTSAQKNPTAFYLCASRRTNNEQFFGPGTRLTVL.

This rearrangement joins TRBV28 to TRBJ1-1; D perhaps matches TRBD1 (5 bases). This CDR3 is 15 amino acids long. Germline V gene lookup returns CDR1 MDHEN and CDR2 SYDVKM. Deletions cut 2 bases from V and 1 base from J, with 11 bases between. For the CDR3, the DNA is TGTGCCAGCAGTTTACTACGGGGGTCGAACACTGAAGCTTTCTTT. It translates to CASSLLRGSNTEAFF.

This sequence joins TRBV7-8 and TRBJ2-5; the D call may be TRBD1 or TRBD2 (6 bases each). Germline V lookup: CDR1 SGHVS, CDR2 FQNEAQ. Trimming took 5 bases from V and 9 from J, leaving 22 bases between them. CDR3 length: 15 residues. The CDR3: CASSRRGAPVEAQYF. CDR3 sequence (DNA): TGTGCCAGCAGCCGAAGGGGGGCCCCGGTCGAGGCCCAGTACTTC. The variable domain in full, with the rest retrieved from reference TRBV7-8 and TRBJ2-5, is GAGVSQSPRYKVAKRGQDVALRCDPISGHVSLFWYQQALGQGPEFLTYFQNEAQLDKSGLPSDRFFAERPEGSVSTLKIQRTQQEDSAVYLCASSRRGAPVEAQYFGPGTRLLVL.

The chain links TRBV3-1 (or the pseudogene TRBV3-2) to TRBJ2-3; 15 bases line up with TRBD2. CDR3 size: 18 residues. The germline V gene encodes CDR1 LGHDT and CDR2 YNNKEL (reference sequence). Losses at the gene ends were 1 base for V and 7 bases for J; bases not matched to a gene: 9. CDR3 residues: CASSQGGLAGGPLNTQYF. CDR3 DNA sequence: TGTGCCAGCAGCCAAGGTGGACTAGCGGGGGGGCCACTAAATACGCAGTATTTT.

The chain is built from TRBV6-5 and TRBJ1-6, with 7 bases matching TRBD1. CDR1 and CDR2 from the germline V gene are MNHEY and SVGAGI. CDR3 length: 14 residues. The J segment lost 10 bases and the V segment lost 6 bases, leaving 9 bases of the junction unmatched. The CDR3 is CASSPRDRGSPLHF. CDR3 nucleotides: TGTGCCAGCAGCCCCCGGGACAGAGGATCACCCCTCCACTTT.

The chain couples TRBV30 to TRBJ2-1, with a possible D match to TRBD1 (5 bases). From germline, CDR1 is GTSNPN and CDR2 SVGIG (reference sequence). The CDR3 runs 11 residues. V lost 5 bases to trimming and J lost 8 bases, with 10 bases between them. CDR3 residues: CAWAGSHEQFF. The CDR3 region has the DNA TGTGCCTGGGCAGGGTCCCATGAGCAGTTCTTC. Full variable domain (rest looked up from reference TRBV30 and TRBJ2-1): SQTIHQWPATLVQPVGSPLSLECTVEGTSNPNLYWYRQAAGRGLQLLFYSVGIGQISSEVPQNLSASRPQDRQFILSSKKLLLSDSGFYLCAWAGSHEQFFGPGTRLTVL.

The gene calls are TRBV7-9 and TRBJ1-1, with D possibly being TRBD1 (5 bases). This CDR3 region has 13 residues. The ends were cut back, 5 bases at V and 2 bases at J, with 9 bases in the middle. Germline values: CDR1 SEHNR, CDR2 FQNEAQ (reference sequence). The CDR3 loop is CASSPGLNTEAFF. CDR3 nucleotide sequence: TGTGCCAGCAGCCCAGGGTTAAACACTGAAGCTTTCTTT.

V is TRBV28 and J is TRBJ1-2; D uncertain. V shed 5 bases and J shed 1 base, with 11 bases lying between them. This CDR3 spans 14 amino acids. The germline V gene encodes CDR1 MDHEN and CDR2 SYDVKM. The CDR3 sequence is CASSEGRDNYGYTF. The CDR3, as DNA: TGTGCCAGCAGTGAAGGGCGGGATAACTATGGCTACACCTTC.

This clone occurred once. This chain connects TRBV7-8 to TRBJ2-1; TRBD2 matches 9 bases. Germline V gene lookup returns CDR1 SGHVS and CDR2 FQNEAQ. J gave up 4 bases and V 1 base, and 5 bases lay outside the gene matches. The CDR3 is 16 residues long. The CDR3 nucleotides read TGTGCCAGCAGCTTAGGGGCGGGAGGGCCTTACAATGAGCAGTTCTTC. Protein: CASSLGAGGPYNEQFF.

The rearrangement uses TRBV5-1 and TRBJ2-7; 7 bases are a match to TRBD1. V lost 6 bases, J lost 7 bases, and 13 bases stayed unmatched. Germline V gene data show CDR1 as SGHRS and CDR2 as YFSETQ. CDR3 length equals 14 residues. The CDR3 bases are TGCGCCAGCAACCCCGGACAGGTCCCCGGGGAGCAGTACTTC. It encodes CASNPGQVPGEQYF.

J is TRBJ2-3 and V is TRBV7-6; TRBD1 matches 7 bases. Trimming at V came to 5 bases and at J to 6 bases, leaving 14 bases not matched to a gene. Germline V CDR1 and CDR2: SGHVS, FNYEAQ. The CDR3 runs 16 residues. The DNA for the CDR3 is TGTGCCAGCAGCCTAAGACAGGGAATCGCTGGGGATACGCAGTATTTT. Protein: CASSLRQGIAGDTQYF.

The CDR3 sequence: CASSLLGGASGYEQYF. In DNA form, the CDR3 reads TGTGCCAGCAGCTTGTTGGGCGGGGCATCGGGTTACGAGCAGTACTTC. The chain employs TRBV5-6 and TRBJ2-7; the D gene is possibly TRBD2 (6 bases). The V and J ends lost 1 base and 4 bases respectively, with 18 bases between them. Germline CDR1 SGHDT, CDR2 YYEEEE. There are 16 residues in the CDR3. The variable domain in full, completed from reference TRBV5-6 and TRBJ2-7, reads DAGVTQSPTHLIKTRGQQVTLRCSPKSGHDTVSWYQQALGQGPQFIFQYYEEEERQRGNFPDRFSGHQFPNYSSELNVNALLLGDSALYLCASSLLGGASGYEQYFGPGTRLTVT.

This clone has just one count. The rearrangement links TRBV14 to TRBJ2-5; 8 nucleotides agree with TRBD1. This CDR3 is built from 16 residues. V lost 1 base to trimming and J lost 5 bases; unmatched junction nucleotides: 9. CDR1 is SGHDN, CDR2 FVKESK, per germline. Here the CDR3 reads CASSQGQGPGLETQYF. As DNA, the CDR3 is TGTGCCAGCAGCCAAGGACAGGGGCCCGGTCTCGAGACCCAGTACTTC.

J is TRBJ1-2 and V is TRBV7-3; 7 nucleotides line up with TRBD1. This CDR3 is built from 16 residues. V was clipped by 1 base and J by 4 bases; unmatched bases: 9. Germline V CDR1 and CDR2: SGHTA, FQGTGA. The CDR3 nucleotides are TGTGCCAGCAGCTTAAAGACAGGGCCCCGTTTCTATGGCTACACCTTC. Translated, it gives CASSLKTGPRFYGYTF.

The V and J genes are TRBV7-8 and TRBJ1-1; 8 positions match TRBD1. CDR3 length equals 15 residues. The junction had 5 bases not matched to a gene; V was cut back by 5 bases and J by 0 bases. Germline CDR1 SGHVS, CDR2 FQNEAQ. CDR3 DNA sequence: TGTGCCAGCAGCGGCAGACAGGGGTTGAACACTGAAGCTTTCTTT. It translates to CASSGRQGLNTEAFF.

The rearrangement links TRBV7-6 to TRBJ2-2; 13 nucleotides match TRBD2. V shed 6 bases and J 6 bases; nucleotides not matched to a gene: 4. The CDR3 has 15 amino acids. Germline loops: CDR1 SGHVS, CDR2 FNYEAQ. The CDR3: CASRELAGGPGELFF. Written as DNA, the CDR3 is TGTGCCAGCAGGGAACTAGCGGGAGGGCCCGGGGAGCTGTTTTTT.

CDR3 bases: TGTGCCAGCTCCCTTGCTAGCGGAGACCTTTACGAGCAGTACTTC. This translates into CASSLASGDLYEQYF. V gene TRBV11-2 combines with J gene TRBJ2-7; 7 bases are shared with TRBD2. The CDR3 contains 15 residues. The J segment lost 4 bases and the V segment lost 8 bases, leaving 14 bases of the junction unmatched. CDR1 is SGHAT and CDR2 is FQNNGV in the germline V gene. The full variable domain, its missing parts supplied by reference TRBV11-2 and TRBJ2-7, is EAGVAQSPRYKIIEKRQSVAFWCNPISGHATLYWYQQILGQGPKLLIQFQNNGVVDDSQLPKDRFSAERLKGVDSTLKIQPAKLEDSAVYLCASSLASGDLYEQYFGPGTRLTVT.

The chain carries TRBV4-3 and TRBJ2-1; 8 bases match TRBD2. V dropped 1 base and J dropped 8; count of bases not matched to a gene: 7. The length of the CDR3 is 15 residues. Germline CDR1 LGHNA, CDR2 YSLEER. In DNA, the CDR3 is TGCGCCAGCAGCCAAGGTCGGGGGGGGCTGGATGAGCAGTTCTTC. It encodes CASSQGRGGLDEQFF.

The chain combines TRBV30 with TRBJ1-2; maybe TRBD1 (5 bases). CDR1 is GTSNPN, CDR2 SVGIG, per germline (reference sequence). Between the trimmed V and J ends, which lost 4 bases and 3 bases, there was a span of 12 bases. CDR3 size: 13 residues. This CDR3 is CAWTYGTDYGYTF. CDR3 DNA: TGTGCCTGGACCTATGGGACGGACTATGGCTACACCTTC.

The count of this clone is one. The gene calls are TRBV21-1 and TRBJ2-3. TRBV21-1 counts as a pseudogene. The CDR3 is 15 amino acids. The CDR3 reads CASSKRESDTDTQYF. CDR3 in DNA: TGTGCCAGCAGCAAACGAGAGTCGGACACAGATACGCAGTATTTT.

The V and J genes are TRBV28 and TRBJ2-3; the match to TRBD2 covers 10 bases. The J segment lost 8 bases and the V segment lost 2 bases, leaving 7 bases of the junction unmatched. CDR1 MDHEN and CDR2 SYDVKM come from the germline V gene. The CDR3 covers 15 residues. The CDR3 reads CASSLGLAGVSTQYF. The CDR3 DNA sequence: TGTGCCAGCAGTTTAGGTCTAGCGGGAGTTTCTACGCAGTATTTT.

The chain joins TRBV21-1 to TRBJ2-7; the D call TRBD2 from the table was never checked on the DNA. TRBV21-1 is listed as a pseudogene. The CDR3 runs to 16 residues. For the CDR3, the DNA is TGTGCCAGCAGCATTGTCCGGGGACTAGGGCGATACGAGCAGTACTTC. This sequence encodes CASSIVRGLGRYEQYF.

CDR3 sequence reads: CASSRSSGRTTGELFF. The CDR3 DNA reads as TGTGCCAGCAGTCGTTCTAGCGGGAGGACGACCGGGGAGCTGTTTTTT. The rearrangement joins TRBV2 to TRBJ2-2; 11 nucleotides line up with TRBD2. Germline assignment: CDR1 SNHLY and CDR2 FYNNEI. Trimming cost V 5 bases and J 5 bases; bases outside gene matches: 7. There are 16 residues in the CDR3.

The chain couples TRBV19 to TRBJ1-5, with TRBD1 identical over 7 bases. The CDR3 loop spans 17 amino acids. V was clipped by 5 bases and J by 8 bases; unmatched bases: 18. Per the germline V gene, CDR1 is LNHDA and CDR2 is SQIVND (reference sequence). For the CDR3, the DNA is TGTGCCAGTAGTTCCTCGAGACAGGGTTACTGGTGGGAGCCCCAGCATTTT. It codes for CASSSSRQGYWWEPQHF.

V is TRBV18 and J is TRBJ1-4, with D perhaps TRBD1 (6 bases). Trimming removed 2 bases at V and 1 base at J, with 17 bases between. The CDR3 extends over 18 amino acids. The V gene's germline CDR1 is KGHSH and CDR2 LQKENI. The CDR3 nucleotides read TGTGCCAGCTCACCATCCAGGGGCGGAGTAGGAACTAATGAAAAACTGTTTTTT. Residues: CASSPSRGGVGTNEKLFF.

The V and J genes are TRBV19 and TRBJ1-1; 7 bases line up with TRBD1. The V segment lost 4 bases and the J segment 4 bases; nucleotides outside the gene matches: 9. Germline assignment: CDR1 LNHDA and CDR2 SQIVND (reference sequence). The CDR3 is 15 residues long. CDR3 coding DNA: TGTGCCAGTAGTACGCACAGGGGTTTGAGCACTGAAGCTTTCTTT. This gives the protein CASSTHRGLSTEAFF.

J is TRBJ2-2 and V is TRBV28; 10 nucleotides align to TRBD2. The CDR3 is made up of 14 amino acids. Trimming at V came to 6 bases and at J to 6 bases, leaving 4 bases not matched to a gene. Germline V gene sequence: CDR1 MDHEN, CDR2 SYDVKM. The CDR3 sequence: CASRPGLAAGELFF. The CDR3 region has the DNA TGTGCCAGCAGGCCAGGACTAGCGGCCGGGGAGCTGTTTTTT.

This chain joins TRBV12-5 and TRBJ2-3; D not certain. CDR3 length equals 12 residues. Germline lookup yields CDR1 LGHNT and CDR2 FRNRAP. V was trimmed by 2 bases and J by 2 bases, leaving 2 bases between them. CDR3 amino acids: CASGLLTDTQYF. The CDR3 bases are TGTGCTAGTGGTTTGCTCACAGATACGCAGTATTTT.